This TCR beta chain comes out of a study of shared clonotypes between healthy human individuals. This clone has only a few counts. Antigen unknown. Deep level was the assay's run setting. TCRdb keeps only in-frame clones here, not all; method: immunoSEQ multiplex PCR. Of 850,000 to 1,200,000 clones detected, under 80% appear once; the ten largest clones hold nearly 1.5%. Study-wide findings and caveats: It was anticipated that sequencing depth would influence how many clonotypes donors shared. Larger richness was generally estimated for naive than memory subsets.

The CDR3 loop spans 13 amino acids. Germline CDR1 SGHVS, CDR2 FNYEAQ. Between the trimmed V and J ends, which lost 2 bases and 1 base, there was a span of 5 bases. The TCR was taken from a man between 18 and 29 years old in good health. The V call is TRBV7-6, the J call TRBJ1-2, with D tentatively TRBD1 (5 bases). The sequencing sample was made of memory CD4+ T cells sorted from blood. Subset noted: CD45RA-negative fraction. CDR3 nucleotides: TGTGCCAGCAGCTTAAGGGGTAACTATGGCTACACCTTC. As protein: CASSLRGNYGYTF. Based on the CDR3 plus reference TRBV7-6 and TRBJ1-2, the full variable domain is GAGVSQSPRYKVTKRGQDVALRCDPISGHVSLYWYRQALGQGPEFLTYFNYEAQQDKSGLPNDRFSAERPEGSISTLTIQRTEQRDSAMYRCASSLRGNYGYTFGSGTRLTVV.